The sequence of this TCR beta chain was determined in a study of T cell responses to AZD1222 COVID-19 vaccine. Trimming took off 5 bases at V and 6 bases at J, with 10 bases between the two ends. This CDR3 is built from 13 residues. CDR1 and CDR2 (germline): LGHDT, YNNKEL (reference sequence). Samples with a second dose at about 4 or about 12 weeks were pooled together. Assay used: immunoSEQ multiplex PCR; TCRdb lists only in-frame clones, some missing. The data show over 70,000 clones, over 85% seen once. Study-wide points: Among those given AZD1222, only six were seropositive at baseline.

This clone was recorded a few times. No antigen is known for it. This TCR was sampled from an adult who received the AZD1222 COVID-19 vaccine. The sample here was peripheral blood, taken 28 days after the second AZD1222 dose. V and J are TRBV3-1 (or the pseudogene TRBV3-2) and TRBJ2-2, with D perhaps matching TRBD2 (6 bases). The CDR3 loop reads CASSSRLAGELFF. CDR3 sequence (DNA): TGTGCCAGCAGCTCCCGACTAGCCGGGGAGCTGTTTTTT.